These 11 T cell receptor beta chains originate from one sample sequenced in a study of T cell repertoires in cytomegalovirus infection. TCRdb fed the reads into MiXCR, producing one record per CDR3 protein. Of approximately 200,000 distinct CDR3 sequences in the sample, roughly 23% were seen once. What was sequenced was CD8+ T cells from PBMCs. The origin of the receptors is a human donor in good health (CMV status not recorded). Some clones in this sample may be carry-over from other donors' samples.

This clonotype was observed a handful of times. This rearrangement joins TRBV14 to TRBJ2-1, with D perhaps matching TRBD2 (7 bases). This CDR3 has 13 amino acids. Germline-derived CDR1 and CDR2 are SGHDN and FVKESK. Deletions cut 4 bases from V and 7 bases from J, with 11 bases between. The CDR3 nucleotides read TGTGCCAGCAGCCGCGGGGGCGGGAATGAGCAGTTCTTC. Protein sequence: CASSRGGGNEQFF.

The V call is TRBV29-1, the J call TRBJ1-4, with D uncertain. The ends were cut back, 5 bases at V and 5 bases at J, with 12 bases in the middle. The germline CDR1 and CDR2 sequences are SQVTM and ANQGSEA. The CDR3 runs to 13 residues. Here the CDR3 DNA reads TGCAGCGTTCTGACCGGAGGGAATGAAAAACTGTTTTTT. Translated, it gives CSVLTGGNEKLFF.

This clonotype showed up just a few times. This chain links TRBV7-8 with TRBJ2-7, with 7 nucleotides matching TRBD1. This CDR3 contains 12 residues. CDR1 SGHVS and CDR2 FQNEAQ come from the germline V gene. Trimming removed 5 bases from V and 4 bases from J; junction bases left unmatched: 2. CDR3 bases: TGTGCCAGCAGCGAGGGGGCTTACGAGCAGTACTTC. Its translation is CASSEGAYEQYF.

This clonotype was found a few times. The rearrangement uses TRBV2 and TRBJ1-2; D is ambiguous. The CDR3 spans 15 residues. V lost 1 base and J 3 bases, leaving 12 bases between the germline ends. The germline V gene has CDR1 SNHLY and CDR2 FYNNEI. DNA of the CDR3: TGTGCCAGCAGTGAAGAGGCCTTGGCTGACTATGGCTACACCTTC. Amino acid sequence: CASSEEALADYGYTF.

This clonotype was recorded at least ten times. The V and J genes are TRBV19 and TRBJ2-1; TRBD2 might be the D (6 bases). The V gene lost 4 bases and the J gene lost 7 bases, with 11 bases spanning the gap. Germline CDR1 LNHDA, CDR2 SQIVND (reference sequence). The CDR3 has 13 amino acids. The CDR3 DNA sequence: TGTGCCAGTAGTAAGGTTGCGGGAAATGAGCAGTTCTTC. Protein: CASSKVAGNEQFF. Using reference TRBV19 and TRBJ2-1 for the parts outside the CDR3, the full variable domain is DGGITQSPKYLFRKEGQNVTLSCEQNLNHDAMYWYRQDPGQGLRLIYYSQIVNDFQKGDIAEGYSVSREKKESFPLTVTSAQKNPTAFYLCASSKVAGNEQFFGPGTRLTVL.

This clonotype was counted at least ten times. The chain is built from TRBV7-9 and TRBJ2-1, with 13 bases identical to TRBD2. The germline CDR1 and CDR2 sequences are SEHNR and FQNEAQ (reference sequence). This CDR3 comprises 21 residues. The ends lost 2 bases at V and 4 bases at J; junction bases unmatched: 17. The CDR3 DNA is TGTGCCAGCAGCTTACACCCTCACGAACGGACTAGCGGGGGAGATTACAATGAGCAGTTCTTC. Protein: CASSLHPHERTSGGDYNEQFF.

This clonotype has ten or more counts. The chain combines TRBV28 with TRBJ2-7, with D tentatively TRBD2 (7 bases). The CDR3 sequence is 15 residues long. Germline assignment: CDR1 MDHEN and CDR2 SYDVKM. V was pared by 3 bases and J by 2 bases, with 14 bases between. DNA for the CDR3: TGTGCCAGCAGTTTGCCGGGGGGCTACACCTACGAGCAGTACTTC. Translated: CASSLPGGYTYEQYF.

Concerning this clonotype itself: It is likely a read error, because the conserved phenylalanine at the end of the CDR3 is missing. The chain recombines TRBV7-6 with TRBJ1-5, with D possibly being TRBD1 or TRBD2 (5 bases each). The DNA end is more similar to TRBJ2-3, so the J call may be wrong. The CDR3 runs 15 residues. Germline values: CDR1 SGHVS, CDR2 FNYEAQ. Here the CDR3 DNA reads TGTGCCAGCAGCCCCGGACTCACAGGTGGTCAGCCCCAGTATGTT. It encodes CASSPGLTGGQPQYV.

This clonotype was recorded a few times. The chain carries TRBV7-9 and TRBJ2-7, with D tentatively TRBD1 (5 bases). Germline V gene data show CDR1 as SEHNR and CDR2 as FQNEAQ (reference sequence). V was pared by 2 bases and J by 7 bases, with 12 bases between. The CDR3 spans 13 residues. CDR3 in DNA: TGTGCCAGCAGCTTACCGGCAGGGTGGGAGCAGTACTTC. Translated, it gives CASSLPAGWEQYF.

This sequence joins TRBV14 and TRBJ2-3; a weak D match, TRBD1 (6 bases). V was cut by 4 bases and J by 0 bases, with 14 bases left in between. The CDR3 contains 16 residues. The germline V gene has CDR1 SGHDN and CDR2 FVKESK. Written as DNA, the CDR3 is TGTGCCAGCAGCCTAGCAGGGGCGCTAAGCACAGATACGCAGTATTTT. It codes for CASSLAGALSTDTQYF.

This clonotype was detected a few times. The genes are TRBV7-9 and TRBJ1-6; D not resolved. CDR1 and CDR2 (germline): SEHNR, FQNEAQ (reference sequence). The CDR3 covers 13 residues. Between the trimmed V and J ends, which lost 0 bases and 12 bases, there was a span of 9 bases. CDR3 bases: TGTGCCAGCAGCTTAGCAGGGATCGAACCCCTCCACTTT. As protein: CASSLAGIEPLHF.